Listed here are 25 T cell receptor beta chains from one sample, sequenced in a study of CD8 T cells in ankylosing spondylitis. TCRdb ran MiXCR on the 5' RACE reads and lists one entry per CDR3 protein. The table has roughly 38,000 distinct CDR3 sequences, approximately 16% seen once. Sequencing used blood. Receptor source: a male donor with ankylosing spondylitis or in good health (not recorded which).

In this sample, this clonotype turned up a few times. This chain uses TRBV7-9 with TRBJ2-2; D is unresolved. This CDR3 contains 14 residues. Trimming removed 3 bases at V and 6 bases at J, with 11 bases between. The germline gives CDR1 SEHNR, CDR2 FQNEAQ (reference sequence). The CDR3 here is CASSFPELPGELFF. The CDR3 nucleotides read TGTGCCAGCAGCTTCCCGGAGCTACCCGGGGAGCTGTTTTTT. Based on the CDR3 plus reference TRBV7-9 and TRBJ2-2, the full variable domain is DTGVSQNPRHKITKRGQNVTFRCDPISEHNRLYWYRQTLGQGPEFLTYFQNEAQLEKSRLLSDRFSAERPKGSFSTLEIQRTEQGDSAMYLCASSFPELPGELFFGEGSRLTVL.

By proportion, this clonotype is medium-sized (0.01 to 0.1%). This chain joins TRBV5-1 and TRBJ2-7; D not certain. The germline gives CDR1 SGHRS, CDR2 YFSETQ. CDR3 length: 16 residues. V dropped 3 bases and J dropped 1 base, with 17 bases sitting between them. The CDR3 sequence is CASSSGARSRSYEQYF. The CDR3 DNA follows: TGCGCCAGCAGCTCCGGAGCGCGGAGTAGGTCCTACGAGCAGTACTTC.

The chain employs TRBV20-1 and TRBJ2-3, with 7 bases lining up with TRBD1. Germline V lookup: CDR1 DFQATT, CDR2 SNEGSKA (reference sequence). CDR3 length equals 10 residues. Losses at the gene ends were 5 bases for V and 11 bases for J; bases not matched to a gene: 4. CDR3 sequence: CSARRDRQYF. Here the CDR3 DNA reads TGCAGTGCTCGCCGGGACAGGCAGTATTTT.

This clonotype was observed a handful of times. The V and J genes are TRBV12-3 or TRBV12-4 and TRBJ2-3; D perhaps matches TRBD1 (6 bases). Deletions cut 8 bases from V and 4 bases from J, with 16 bases between. The CDR3 consists of 14 residues. CDR3: CASDGTAGADTQYF. The CDR3 DNA reads TGTGCCAGCGACGGGACGGCAGGGGCAGATACGCAGTATTTT.

This clonotype was counted only a few times. This chain links TRBV28 with TRBJ2-2; 9 bases fit TRBD1. Germline CDR1 is MDHEN and CDR2 is SYDVKM. Trimming removed 4 bases from V and 4 bases from J; junction bases left unmatched: 7. The CDR3 is made up of 16 amino acids. The CDR3 nucleotides read TGTGCCAGCAGTTATACCGGGACAGGGTTCACCGGGGAGCTGTTTTTT. Translation gives CASSYTGTGFTGELFF. Combining the CDR3 with reference TRBV28 and TRBJ2-2 gives the whole variable domain DVKVTQSSRYLVKRTGEKVFLECVQDMDHENMFWYRQDPGLGLRLIYFSYDVKMKEKGDIPEGYSVSREKKERFSLILESASTNQTSMYLCASSYTGTGFTGELFFGEGSRLTVL.

The chain has TRBV6-5 and TRBJ2-7; TRBD2 aligns across 8 bases. CDR3 length: 14 residues. Unmatched junction bases numbered 2, after V lost 0 bases and J lost 4 bases. Germline assignment: CDR1 MNHEY and CDR2 SVGAGI. The DNA for the CDR3 is TGTGCCAGCAGTTACTCCGAGCGGGGGTACGAGCAGTACGTC. Protein product: CASSYSERGYEQYV.

This clonotype was counted only a few times. The J gene is TRBJ2-3, the V gene TRBV6-2 or TRBV6-3; D is ambiguous. Germline loops: CDR1 MNHEY, CDR2 SVGEGT. The V gene lost 0 bases and the J gene lost 4 bases, with 8 bases spanning the gap. The CDR3 runs 14 residues. The CDR3 coding sequence is TGTGCCAGCAGTTACTCTGGGGTCGCAGATACGCAGTATTTT. Protein: CASSYSGVADTQYF.

This clonotype has just a few counts. Here the CDR3 reads CASSPPGGLGTEAFF. The CDR3 region has the DNA TGCGCCAGCAGCCCCCCCGGGGGGCTGGGCACTGAAGCTTTCTTT. This rearrangement joins TRBV5-1 to TRBJ1-1; D is perhaps TRBD1 (6 bases). CDR3 length: 15 residues. Germline assignment: CDR1 SGHRS and CDR2 YFSETQ. Trimming shortened V by 4 bases and J by 4 bases, and 17 bases separated the two germline ends.

CDR3 in DNA: TGTGCCAGCAGCTTAGGCCCCCACCGGGGCGAAAAACTGTTTTTT. Translating gives CASSLGPHRGEKLFF. The J gene is TRBJ1-4, the V gene TRBV13; D possibly corresponds to TRBD1 (5 bases). Looked up from germline, CDR1 is PRHDT and CDR2 is FYEKMQ (reference sequence). Trimming cost V 0 bases and J 8 bases, with 13 bases left between them. This CDR3 region has 15 residues.

This clonotype was found a few times. J is TRBJ2-2 and V is TRBV4-3; D unresolved. Germline loops: CDR1 LGHNA, CDR2 YSLEER. CDR3 length equals 13 residues. The V and J ends lost 1 base and 4 bases respectively, with 4 bases between them. CDR3 in amino acids: CASSQASTGELFF. DNA for the CDR3: TGCGCCAGCAGCCAAGCGAGCACCGGGGAGCTGTTTTTT.

This clonotype was seen at least ten times. The CDR3 is CSVQIPRKNEQFF. CDR3 nucleotide sequence: TGCAGTGTTCAGATCCCGCGAAAGAATGAGCAGTTCTTC. The rearrangement joins TRBV20-1 to TRBJ2-1; D ambiguous. Germline V CDR1 and CDR2: DFQATT, SNEGSKA (reference sequence). V lost 7 bases, J lost 7 bases, and 17 bases lay in between. This CDR3 comprises 13 residues.

This clonotype was found many times. The chain links TRBV20-1 to TRBJ2-1; TRBD2 matches at 12 bases. Per the germline V gene, CDR1 is DFQATT and CDR2 is SNEGSKA (reference sequence). Germline trimming cut 6 bases from V and 6 bases from J; bases unmatched to any gene: 6. The CDR3 covers 14 residues. As DNA, the CDR3 is TGCAGTGCCCCCCGGACTAGCGGGACCAATGAGCAGTTCTTC. It encodes CSAPRTSGTNEQFF.

This clonotype was found a few times. The rearrangement links TRBV6-2 or TRBV6-3 to TRBJ2-2; D gene uncertain. Trimming pared 6 bases from V and 4 bases from J, leaving 18 bases between. This CDR3 contains 16 residues. Per germline, CDR1 MNHEY and CDR2 SVGEGT. The chain's CDR3 is CASSPRTFVGTGELFF. The CDR3 DNA follows: TGTGCCAGCAGCCCCAGGACGTTCGTTGGCACCGGGGAGCTGTTTTTT.

The CDR3 DNA follows: TGTGCCAGCAGCGTACAGGGTTGGACCGGGGAGCTGTTTTTT. It translates to CASSVQGWTGELFF. This chain joins TRBV6-4 and TRBJ2-2; a weak D match, TRBD1 (6 bases). V was trimmed by 6 bases and J by 5 bases, leaving 13 bases between them. CDR3 length equals 14 residues. Germline loops: CDR1 MRHNA, CDR2 SNTAGT.

In nucleotides, the CDR3 is TGCAGTGCCCCAGGGGCCAAAAACATTCAGTACTTC. Its protein is CSAPGAKNIQYF. The chain recombines TRBV20-1 with TRBJ2-4; possibly TRBD1 for D (5 bases). The CDR3 is made up of 12 amino acids. CDR1 is DFQATT, CDR2 SNEGSKA, per germline (reference sequence). Trimming took off 6 bases at V and 1 base at J, with 7 bases between the two ends.

V and J are TRBV12-3 or TRBV12-4 and TRBJ2-3, with D possibly TRBD1 on 5 matching bases. The CDR3 length is 16 residues. V lost 4 bases and J 0 bases, leaving 14 bases between the germline ends. The CDR3 DNA reads TGTGCCAGCAGTTCATACCCGTGGACAAGCACAGATACGCAGTATTTT. The encoded protein is CASSSYPWTSTDTQYF.

The chain is built from TRBV9 and TRBJ2-1, with 14 bases identical to TRBD2. Germline CDR1 reads SGDLS; CDR2 reads YYNGEE. This CDR3 has 16 residues. V lost 2 bases and J lost 4; bases outside the gene matches: 2. CDR3 amino acids: CASSVRTSGRYNEQFF. CDR3 DNA: TGTGCCAGCAGCGTTCGGACTAGCGGGAGGTACAATGAGCAGTTCTTC.

The chain joins TRBV5-1 to TRBJ2-2; a possible D gene is TRBD1 (6 bases). Trimming stripped 4 bases from V and 5 bases from J, with 15 bases between. Looked up from germline, CDR1 is SGHRS and CDR2 is YFSETQ. CDR3 size: 15 residues. The CDR3 loop is CASSSQGPGTGELFF. DNA of the CDR3: TGCGCCAGCAGCAGTCAGGGGCCAGGGACCGGGGAGCTGTTTTTT. The full variable domain, in which reference TRBV5-1 and TRBJ2-2 provide the parts outside the CDR3, is KAGVTQTPRYLIKTRGQQVTLSCSPISGHRSVSWYQQTPGQGLQFLFEYFSETQRNKGNFPGRFSGRQFSNSRSEMNVSTLELGDSALYLCASSSQGPGTGELFFGEGSRLTVL.

A few counts support this clonotype. The rearrangement joins TRBV28 to TRBJ2-1; TRBD2 is a possible D gene (6 bases). The germline V gene encodes CDR1 MDHEN and CDR2 SYDVKM. The CDR3 totals 16 residues. Trimming left V 5 bases short and J 0 bases short, with 14 bases between. The CDR3 DNA is TGTGCCAGCAGTCTTTTAGCGGAGAGCTCCTACAATGAGCAGTTCTTC. Protein product: CASSLLAESSYNEQFF.

CDR3 protein: CATSREGRARWNEQFF. The CDR3 DNA is TGTGCCACCAGCAGAGAGGGCAGGGCGAGGTGGAATGAGCAGTTCTTC. The J gene is TRBJ2-1, the V gene TRBV15, with D perhaps TRBD1 (5 bases). Trimming pared 0 bases from V and 7 bases from J, leaving 16 bases between. CDR1 LNHNV and CDR2 YYDKDF come from the germline V gene (reference sequence). CDR3 length: 16 residues.

The chain uses TRBV2 and TRBJ2-5; D unresolved. CDR1 SNHLY and CDR2 FYNNEI come from the germline V gene. The CDR3 consists of 12 residues. V lost 8 bases, J lost 4 bases, and 11 bases lay in between. CDR3 coding DNA: TGTGCCAGCTGTGGGCAGGTAGAGACCCAGTACTTC. Protein product: CASCGQVETQYF.

The rearrangement uses TRBV7-9 and TRBJ2-1, with D perhaps given as TRBD1 or TRBD2 (6 bases each). Germline CDR1 reads SEHNR; CDR2 reads FQNEAQ (reference sequence). This CDR3 comprises 15 residues. With 5 bases removed from V and 0 bases from J, the gap between germline ends came to 11 bases. This CDR3 is CASSRGGSSYNEQFF. The CDR3 coding sequence is TGTGCCAGCAGCCGAGGGGGGAGCTCCTACAATGAGCAGTTCTTC.

Details on this clonotype: The junction departs from germline at one end; a sequencing error may be responsible. DNA of the CDR3: TGTGCCGGCAGCCGAGGCAGGGGTCCCACCGGGGAGCTGTTTTTT. It is translated as CAGSRGRGPTGELFF. The chain employs TRBV7-2 and TRBJ2-2; perhaps TRBD1 as D (6 bases). In germline, CDR1 is SGHTA, CDR2 FQGNSA. The CDR3 extends over 15 amino acids.

This clonotype appeared a few times. V gene TRBV7-9 combines with J gene TRBJ2-1, with D possibly matching TRBD2 (7 bases). The CDR3 covers 18 residues. Between the trimmed V and J ends, which lost 1 base and 4 bases, there was a span of 20 bases. The germline V gene has CDR1 SEHNR and CDR2 FQNEAQ (reference sequence). The CDR3 sequence is CASSLGGTTPGTYNEQFF. The CDR3, as DNA: TGTGCCAGCAGCTTAGGGGGGACTACCCCCGGGACATACAATGAGCAGTTCTTC.

The sample holds a few counts of this clonotype. The V and J genes are TRBV15 and TRBJ2-5, with TRBD1 matching 7 bases. From germline, CDR1 is LNHNV and CDR2 YYDKDF (reference sequence). V was pared by 5 bases and J by 4 bases, with 7 bases of the junction left unmatched. This CDR3 comprises 14 residues. CDR3 DNA: TGTGCCACCAGCCAAGTAGGGGACAGAGAGACCCAGTACTTC. This encodes CATSQVGDRETQYF.